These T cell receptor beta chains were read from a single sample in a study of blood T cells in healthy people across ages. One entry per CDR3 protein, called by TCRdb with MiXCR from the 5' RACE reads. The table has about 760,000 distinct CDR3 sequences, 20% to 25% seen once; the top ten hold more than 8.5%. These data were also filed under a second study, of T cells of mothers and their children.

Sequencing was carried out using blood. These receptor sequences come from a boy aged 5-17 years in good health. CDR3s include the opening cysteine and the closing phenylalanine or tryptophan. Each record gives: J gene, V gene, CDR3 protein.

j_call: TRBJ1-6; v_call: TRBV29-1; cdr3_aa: CSVKGAPGSPLHF
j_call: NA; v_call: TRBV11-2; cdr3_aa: CASSSHWGTRAYEQYF
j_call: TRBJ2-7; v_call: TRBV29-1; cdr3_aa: CSVEVGLEEREYF
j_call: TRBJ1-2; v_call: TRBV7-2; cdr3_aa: CASSPLGGKNYGYTF
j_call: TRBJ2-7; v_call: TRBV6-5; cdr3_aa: CASTPGGGSEQYF
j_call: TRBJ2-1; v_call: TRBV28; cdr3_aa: CASSFLGGEQFF
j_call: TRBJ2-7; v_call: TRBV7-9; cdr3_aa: CASQGAEQYF
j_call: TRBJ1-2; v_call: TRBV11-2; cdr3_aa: CASSLVSDYGYTF
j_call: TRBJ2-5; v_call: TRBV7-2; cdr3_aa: CANSPRQGAGETQYF
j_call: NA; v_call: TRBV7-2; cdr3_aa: CASSLDRGNDEQYF
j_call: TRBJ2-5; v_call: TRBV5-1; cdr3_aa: CASTSGWKETQYF
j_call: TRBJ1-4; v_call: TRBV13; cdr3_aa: CASSMGHGMEKLFF
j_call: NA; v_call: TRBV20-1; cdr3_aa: CSARTEPTETQYF
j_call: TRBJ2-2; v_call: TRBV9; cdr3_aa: CASSTRADEYTGELFF
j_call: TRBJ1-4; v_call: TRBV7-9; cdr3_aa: CASSQDGSNEKLFF
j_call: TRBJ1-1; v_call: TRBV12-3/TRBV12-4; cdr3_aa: CASSYEDRGFRNTEAFF
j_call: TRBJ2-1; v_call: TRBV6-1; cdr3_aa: CASSESGHRAFF
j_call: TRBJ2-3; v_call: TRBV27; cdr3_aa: CASSSRLAHTDTQYF
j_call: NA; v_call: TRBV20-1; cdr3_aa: CSASKQYEQFF
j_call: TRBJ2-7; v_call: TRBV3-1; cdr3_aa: CASSTYTWPNPYEQYF
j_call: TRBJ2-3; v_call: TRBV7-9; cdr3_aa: CANSALAGGSLDTQYF
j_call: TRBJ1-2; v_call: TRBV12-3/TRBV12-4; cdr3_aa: CASSLIPNYGYTF
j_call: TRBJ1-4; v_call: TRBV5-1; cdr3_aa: CASSLGDSGFEKLFF
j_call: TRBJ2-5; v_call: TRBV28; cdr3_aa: CASKPERVFQETQYF
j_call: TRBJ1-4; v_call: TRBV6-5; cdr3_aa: CASSYSGPDTEKLFF
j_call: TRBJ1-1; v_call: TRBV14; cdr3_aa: CASSSPTGTQGEAFF
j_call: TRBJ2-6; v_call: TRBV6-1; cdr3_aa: CASLQKSGANVLTF
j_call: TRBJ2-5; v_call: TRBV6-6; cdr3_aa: CASSVPDRGSEETQYF
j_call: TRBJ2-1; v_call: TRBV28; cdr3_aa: CASSPGGSGTNEQFF
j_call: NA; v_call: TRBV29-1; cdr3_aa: CIESPGHYSYEQYF
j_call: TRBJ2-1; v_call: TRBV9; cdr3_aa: CASSVYPGLAANEQFF
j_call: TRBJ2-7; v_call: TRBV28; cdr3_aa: CASHQLGEQYF
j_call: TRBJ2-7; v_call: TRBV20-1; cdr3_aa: CSARGGQGSDEQYF
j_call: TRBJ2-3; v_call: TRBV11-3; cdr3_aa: CASMDRGPDTQYF
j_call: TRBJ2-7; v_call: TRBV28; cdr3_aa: CASSHSRYSEQYF
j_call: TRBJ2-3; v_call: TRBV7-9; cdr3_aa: CASSFESGAGDTQYF
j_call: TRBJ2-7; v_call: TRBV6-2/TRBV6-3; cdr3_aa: CASTGLAGLSYEQYF
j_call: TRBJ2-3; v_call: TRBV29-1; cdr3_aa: CSVGLGLALLTDTQYF
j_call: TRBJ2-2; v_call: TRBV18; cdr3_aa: CASSPLPAHTGELFF
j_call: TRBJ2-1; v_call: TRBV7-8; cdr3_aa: CASTHSALIYNEQFF
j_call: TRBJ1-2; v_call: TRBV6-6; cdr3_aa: CASLRDSLDYTF
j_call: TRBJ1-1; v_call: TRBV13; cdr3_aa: CASSLGRRNTEAFF
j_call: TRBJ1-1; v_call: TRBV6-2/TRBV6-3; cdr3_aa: CASSWFMNTEAFF
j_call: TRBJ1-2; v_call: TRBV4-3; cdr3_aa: CASSQEVGGLYGYTF
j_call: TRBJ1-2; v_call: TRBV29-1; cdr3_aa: CSVGQGGGYTF
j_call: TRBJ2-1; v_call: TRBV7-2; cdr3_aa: CASADRLGSYNEQFF